The next 29 T cell receptor beta chains were all read from a single sample in a study of shared clonotypes between healthy human individuals. Sequenced by immunoSEQ multiplex PCR; TCRdb stores in-frame clones only, minus some. The table includes approximately 600,000 clones, roughly 95% detected once. In the naive CD8 group, cells lacked CD45RO and were positively selected for CCR7, so terminally differentiated effector memory CD45RA+ cells were left out. The sequencing input was naive CD8+ T cells sorted from blood. These receptors were collected from a woman aged 25 to 39 in good health.

The J gene is TRBJ2-1, the V gene TRBV9, with 7 bases lining up with TRBD2. The CDR3 consists of 12 residues. V gave up 2 bases and J gave up 9 bases; unmatched junction bases: 2. In germline, CDR1 is SGDLS, CDR2 YYNGEE. The DNA for the CDR3 is TGTGCCAGCAGCGTGCCTAGCGGTGAGCAGTTCTTC. Translation gives CASSVPSGEQFF.

The chain uses TRBV7-8 and TRBJ1-5, with 7 bases aligning to TRBD1. This CDR3 has 14 residues. The germline V gene encodes CDR1 SGHVS and CDR2 FQNEAQ. V shed 5 bases and J 6 bases; nucleotides not matched to a gene: 7. The DNA for the CDR3 is TGTGCCAGCAGCCCAACCCGGACAGGTCAGCCCCAGCATTTT. Protein product: CASSPTRTGQPQHF.

The chain has TRBV19 and TRBJ2-5; D is perhaps TRBD1 (6 bases). The DNA matches TRBJ2-7 better at its end, which makes the J call doubtful. This CDR3 region has 14 residues. CDR1 is LNHDA, CDR2 SQIVND, per germline (reference sequence). Here the CDR3 DNA reads TGTGCCAGTAGTATGGGACACTATGACTACGAGCAGTACTTC. It codes for CASSMGHYDYEQYF.

The gene calls are TRBV28 and TRBJ1-4, with D tentatively TRBD1 (6 bases). CDR1 is MDHEN, CDR2 SYDVKM, per germline. Trimming took 3 bases from V and 0 from J, leaving 11 bases between them. The CDR3 runs 16 residues. CDR3 sequence (DNA): TGTGCCAGCAGTTTTCTCAGGGGCGCAACTAATGAAAAACTGTTTTTT. Amino acids: CASSFLRGATNEKLFF.

The chain carries TRBV28 and TRBJ2-7, with TRBD2 matching over 7 bases. CDR1 and CDR2 from the germline V gene are MDHEN and SYDVKM. The CDR3 loop spans 14 amino acids. V trimming: 10 bases; J trimming: 5 bases; junction bases outside the gene matches: 14. The CDR3 protein is CAIPGGTRKDEQYF. The DNA of the CDR3 is TGTGCCATCCCCGGGGGGACGAGAAAGGACGAGCAGTACTTC.

The J gene is TRBJ2-7, the V gene TRBV7-9; a possible D gene is TRBD2 (5 bases). This CDR3 is 14 amino acids long. V was pared by 1 base and J by 6 bases, with 13 bases between. Germline loops: CDR1 SEHNR, CDR2 FQNEAQ (reference sequence). The CDR3 here is CASSLGDYLAEQYF. CDR3 nucleotide sequence: TGTGCCAGCAGCTTAGGCGACTATCTTGCCGAGCAGTACTTC.

V is TRBV6-5 and J is TRBJ1-1; unclear D gene. Germline V gene data show CDR1 as MNHEY and CDR2 as SVGAGI. The CDR3 is 13 amino acids. Trimming took 5 bases from V and 0 from J, leaving 7 bases between them. CDR3 nucleotide sequence: TGTGCCAGCAGTCCAAACTTGAACACTGAAGCTTTCTTT. Its translation is CASSPNLNTEAFF.

The chain joins TRBV30 to TRBJ2-5; D tentatively reads TRBD1 or TRBD2 (5 bases each). Per the germline V gene, CDR1 is GTSNPN and CDR2 is SVGIG (reference sequence). Trimming removed 1 base at V and 1 base at J, with 13 bases between. The CDR3 length is 15 residues. The CDR3 here is CAWSEPGRSQETQYF. The CDR3 DNA reads as TGTGCCTGGAGTGAACCGGGACGCAGCCAAGAGACCCAGTACTTC.

This clone was detected once. This chain uses TRBV28 with TRBJ2-3, with 9 nucleotides matching TRBD2. Trimming removed 10 bases from V and 6 bases from J; junction bases left unmatched: 11. This CDR3 contains 14 residues. Germline loops: CDR1 MDHEN, CDR2 SYDVKM. The CDR3, as DNA: TGTGCCACCGGGTTAGCGGGAGAGGCTGATACGCAGTATTTT. This sequence encodes CATGLAGEADTQYF.

This sequence joins TRBV19 and TRBJ2-2; no definite D call. Germline V CDR1 and CDR2: LNHDA, SQIVND (reference sequence). The CDR3 has 12 residues. Trimming cost V 3 bases and J 6 bases, with 5 bases left between them. The CDR3 here is CASSIAAGELFF. For the CDR3, the DNA is TGTGCCAGTAGTATCGCGGCCGGGGAGCTGTTTTTT.

The chain links TRBV13 to TRBJ2-1; D gene ambiguous. V lost 5 bases and J lost 5, with 10 bases in between. The CDR3 spans 13 residues. Germline V gene sequence: CDR1 PRHDT, CDR2 FYEKMQ (reference sequence). DNA for the CDR3: TGTGCCAGCAGCCCTCCGGCGGACAATGAGCAGTTCTTC. It yields the protein CASSPPADNEQFF.

A single count supports this clone. This rearrangement joins TRBV11-2 to TRBJ2-5; 10 nucleotides match TRBD2. The CDR3 extends over 16 amino acids. Germline values: CDR1 SGHAT, CDR2 FQNNGV. Trimming at V came to 1 base and at J to 5 bases, leaving 7 bases not matched to a gene. CDR3 bases: TGTGCCAGCAGCTTAGGGGCTAGCGGGAGACTCGAGACCCAGTACTTC. It codes for CASSLGASGRLETQYF.

The V gene is TRBV10-2, the J gene TRBJ2-3; D unclear. Deletions cut 2 bases from V and 2 bases from J, with 14 bases between. The V gene's germline CDR1 is WSHSY and CDR2 SAAADI. The CDR3 runs 16 residues. The CDR3: CASSEPIVRITDTQYF. The CDR3 DNA is TGCGCCAGCAGTGAGCCGATTGTCCGGATCACAGATACGCAGTATTTT.

This clone was detected once. The rearrangement links TRBV27 to TRBJ2-2; 11 nucleotides align to TRBD2. The CDR3 covers 15 residues. J was trimmed by 5 bases and V by 8 bases; bases with no gene match: 7. Germline lookup yields CDR1 MNHEY and CDR2 SMNVEV (reference sequence). The CDR3 protein is CASRTGLAETGELFF. Here the CDR3 DNA reads TGTGCCAGCCGGACGGGACTAGCGGAAACCGGGGAGCTGTTTTTT.

The rearrangement uses TRBV30 and TRBJ2-5; D call uncertain. Trimming pared 3 bases from V and 2 bases from J, leaving 7 bases between. CDR3 size: 12 residues. Germline lookup yields CDR1 GTSNPN and CDR2 SVGIG (reference sequence). CDR3 in DNA: TGTGCCTGGAGCGATTTGCAAGAGACCCAGTACTTC. Protein: CAWSDLQETQYF.

The chain links TRBV9 to TRBJ2-1; the D is unclear. The CDR3 has 15 residues. Trimming removed 0 bases from V and 4 bases from J, with 11 bases in between. Germline V CDR1 and CDR2: SGDLS, YYNGEE. CDR3: CASSVEGFRYNEQFF. The CDR3 DNA is TGTGCCAGCAGCGTAGAAGGCTTTAGGTACAATGAGCAGTTCTTC.

About this clone itself: This may arise from a read error, as a much more abundant clone is one base away. Other DNA sequences from this sample encode an identical CDR3 as well. The chain links TRBV27 to TRBJ2-7; D ambiguous. Trimming cost V 2 bases and J 4 bases, with 3 bases left between them. The germline V gene has CDR1 MNHEY and CDR2 SMNVEV (reference sequence). The CDR3 has 11 residues. CDR3 sequence reads: CASSLGYEQYF. The CDR3 DNA reads TGTGCCAGCAGTTTAGGGTACGAGCAGTACTTC.

This clone was seen once. The V gene is TRBV6-5, the J gene TRBJ2-1, with D perhaps assigned TRBD1 or TRBD2 (5 bases each). V gave up 2 bases and J gave up 13 bases, with 18 bases separating them. The V gene's germline CDR1 is MNHEY and CDR2 SVGAGI. This CDR3 contains 14 residues. DNA of the CDR3: TGTGCCAGCAGTTACGCAGAGGGGCTCATTGAACAGTTCTTC. It yields the protein CASSYAEGLIEQFF.

The genes are TRBV2 and TRBJ1-1; D gene unclear. This CDR3 comprises 13 residues. Germline V gives CDR1 SNHLY, CDR2 FYNNEI. The V gene lost 0 bases and the J gene lost 8 bases, with 10 bases spanning the gap. As DNA, the CDR3 is TGTGCCAGCAGTGAAGCTGTGGCCGAGGAAGCTTTCTTT. Protein: CASSEAVAEEAFF.

This chain links TRBV5-1 with TRBJ2-7, with TRBD2 identical over 13 bases. CDR1 and CDR2 (germline): SGHRS, YFSETQ. J gave up 3 bases and V 6 bases, and 3 bases lay outside the gene matches. This CDR3 comprises 14 residues. The CDR3: CASTGLAGDYEQYF. The CDR3, as DNA: TGCGCCAGCACCGGACTAGCGGGGGACTACGAGCAGTACTTC.

This clone appeared once. The chain links TRBV19 to TRBJ2-1, with a weak D call TRBD2 (5 bases). V lost 5 bases, J lost 9 bases, and 8 bases lay in between. CDR1 LNHDA and CDR2 SQIVND come from the germline V gene (reference sequence). The CDR3 extends over 11 amino acids. DNA of the CDR3: TGTGCCAGTAGTTTGGGAGTTGAGCAGTTCTTC. This gives the protein CASSLGVEQFF.

The chain has TRBV6-4 and TRBJ1-5; D might be TRBD1 (5 bases). The CDR3 runs 16 residues. Trimming took 3 bases from V and 0 from J, leaving 12 bases between them. From germline, CDR1 is MRHNA and CDR2 SNTAGT. CDR3 residues: CASSEDRPYSNQPQHF. The CDR3 region has the DNA TGTGCCAGCAGTGAAGACAGACCTTATAGCAATCAGCCCCAGCATTTT.

The chain has TRBV7-9 and TRBJ2-3; the D is unclear. This CDR3 spans 15 amino acids. V was shortened by 4 bases and J by 2 bases, with 13 bases between the two germline ends. CDR1 and CDR2 (germline): SEHNR, FQNEAQ (reference sequence). Here the CDR3 reads CASSSGYWDTDTQYF. The CDR3 DNA is TGTGCCAGCAGCTCCGGGTATTGGGACACAGATACGCAGTATTTT.

V usage is TRBV28 and J usage is TRBJ2-2; D remains unclear. The CDR3 loop spans 14 amino acids. Germline V CDR1 and CDR2: MDHEN, SYDVKM. Trimming stripped 2 bases from V and 3 bases from J, with 7 bases between. CDR3 nucleotides: TGTGCCAGCAGTTTAGGCCGGGACACCGGGGAGCTGTTTTTT. It codes for CASSLGRDTGELFF.

The V call is TRBV9, the J call TRBJ2-5; 12 positions agree with TRBD1. Germline V gene data show CDR1 as SGDLS and CDR2 as YYNGEE. The CDR3 is made up of 15 amino acids. Trimming at V came to 3 bases and at J to 2 bases, leaving 2 bases not matched to a gene. The CDR3 sequence is CASSGDRGLQETQYF. The CDR3 bases are TGTGCCAGCAGCGGGGACAGGGGGCTACAAGAGACCCAGTACTTC.

The chain has TRBV29-1 and TRBJ2-2; D ambiguous. This CDR3 has 15 amino acids. Per germline, CDR1 SQVTM and CDR2 ANQGSEA. Trimming pared 1 base from V and 1 base from J, leaving 10 bases between. This CDR3 is CSVEGASGNTGELFF. The DNA of the CDR3 is TGCAGCGTTGAAGGGGCTAGTGGGAACACCGGGGAGCTGTTTTTT.

V gene TRBV27 combines with J gene TRBJ2-5; D is possibly TRBD2 (5 bases). The CDR3 is made up of 14 amino acids. Per the germline V gene, CDR1 is MNHEY and CDR2 is SMNVEV (reference sequence). The ends were cut back, 4 bases at V and 5 bases at J, with 14 bases in the middle. The CDR3 loop is CASSSVMRGETQYF. For the CDR3, the DNA is TGTGCCAGCAGTTCTGTGATGAGAGGGGAGACCCAGTACTTC.

The V call is TRBV7-9, the J call TRBJ2-1; 10 nucleotides line up with TRBD2. The CDR3 contains 17 residues. V was pared by 5 bases and J by 0 bases, with 7 bases of the junction left unmatched. The germline V gene encodes CDR1 SEHNR and CDR2 FQNEAQ (reference sequence). The CDR3 is CASSETSGLSSYNEQFF. DNA of the CDR3: TGTGCCAGCAGCGAGACTAGCGGGTTGAGCTCCTACAATGAGCAGTTCTTC.

The chain joins TRBV4-1 to TRBJ1-1; 7 positions agree with TRBD1. The CDR3 loop spans 14 amino acids. Germline trimming cut 3 bases from V and 4 bases from J; bases unmatched to any gene: 5. The V gene's germline CDR1 is MGHRA and CDR2 YSYEKL. In DNA, the CDR3 is TGCGCCAGCAGCCACTTAAGGACAGGCACTGAAGCTTTCTTT. Translation: CASSHLRTGTEAFF.